One and the same sample provided the 16 T cell receptor beta chains below, sequenced in a study of OX40 agonist ivuxolimab in advanced cancers. Assay used: immunoSEQ multiplex PCR; TCRdb lists only in-frame clones, some missing. The table records under 100,000 clones, roughly 80% of them present only once. The sample was CD4+ or CD8+ T cells sorted from blood, taken in a trial of the OX40 agonist ivuxolimab. Receptors were obtained from an adult with an advanced solid tumor such as melanoma, head and neck, liver or kidney cancer.

The chain couples TRBV9 to TRBJ1-2, with D perhaps TRBD1 (5 bases). CDR1 SGDLS and CDR2 YYNGEE come from the germline V gene. V gave up 4 bases and J gave up 6 bases, with 19 bases separating them. CDR3 length equals 15 residues. CDR3 sequence (DNA): TGTGCCAGCAGCTGGGGGAGCAGGGCCAGCGATGGCTACACCTTC. Translation: CASSWGSRASDGYTF.

The rearrangement joins TRBV7-3 to TRBJ2-7; 8 bases fit TRBD2. V was clipped by 5 bases and J by 0 bases; unmatched bases: 9. CDR3 length: 16 residues. Germline loops: CDR1 SGHTA, CDR2 FQGTGA. The CDR3 is CASSPWIAGPSYEQYF. The CDR3 DNA follows: TGTGCCAGCAGCCCCTGGATAGCGGGACCCTCCTACGAGCAGTACTTC.

This clone was seen a single time. This likely comes from a read error, as the CDR3 has no conserved phenylalanine or tryptophan at its end. The V and J genes are TRBV7-9 and TRBJ1-1, with D tentatively TRBD1 (5 bases). This CDR3 is built from 13 residues. Germline V gene lookup returns CDR1 SEHNR and CDR2 FQNEAQ (reference sequence). Trimming pared 1 base from V and 3 bases from J, leaving 6 bases between. The CDR3 region is CASSLEGDTEAFL. CDR3 DNA sequence: TGTGCCAGCAGCTTAGAAGGGGACACTGAAGCTTTCCTT.

This chain connects TRBV6-5 to TRBJ1-5; 7 bases line up with TRBD1. Per germline, CDR1 MNHEY and CDR2 SVGAGI. The CDR3 extends over 13 amino acids. V lost 8 bases and J lost 2; bases outside the gene matches: 3. The DNA for the CDR3 is TGTGCCAGCCAAGGGGGCGGCAATCAGCCCCAGCATTTT. This sequence encodes CASQGGGNQPQHF.

The chain is built from TRBV7-2 and TRBJ1-5; no reliable D call. The CDR3 runs 13 residues. Germline assignment: CDR1 SGHTA and CDR2 FQGNSA. Trimming took off 8 bases at V and 4 bases at J, with 12 bases between the two ends. CDR3 nucleotides: TGTGCCAGCTCGGTAGGGTTTAATCAGCCCCAGCATTTT. This gives the protein CASSVGFNQPQHF.

This clone was observed a handful of times. V and J are TRBV6-4 and TRBJ2-3, with D tentatively TRBD2 (6 bases). Looked up from germline, CDR1 is MRHNA and CDR2 is SNTAGT. This CDR3 spans 14 amino acids. Trimming took off 6 bases at V and 1 base at J, with 11 bases between the two ends. CDR3 DNA: TGTGCCAGCAGCCCGACGGGGGGCACAGATACGCAGTATTTT. Translated: CASSPTGGTDTQYF.

This chain uses TRBV7-2 with TRBJ2-2; TRBD1 matches 8 bases. Germline values: CDR1 SGHTA, CDR2 FQGNSA. The CDR3 covers 16 residues. V lost 1 base, J lost 4 bases, and 5 bases stayed unmatched. CDR3 DNA sequence: TGTGCCAGCAGCTTAGTGGCCAGGGGGCGCACCGGGGAGCTGTTTTTT. Its translation: CASSLVARGRTGELFF. The full variable domain, with the rest looked up from reference TRBV7-2 and TRBJ2-2, is GAGVSQSPSNKVTEKGKDVELRCDPISGHTALYWYRQSLGQGLEFLIYFQGNSAPDKSGLPSDRFSAERTGGSVSTLTIQRTQQEDSAVYLCASSLVARGRTGELFFGEGSRLTVL.

This rearrangement joins TRBV18 to TRBJ2-5; the D is unclear. The germline V and J ends were trimmed by 3 bases and 5 bases, with 4 bases remaining between them. CDR1 is KGHSH, CDR2 LQKENI, per germline. The CDR3 spans 11 residues. The DNA of the CDR3 is TGTGCCAGCTCACCGGACGAGACCCAGTACTTC. Protein product: CASSPDETQYF. The full variable domain, in which reference TRBV18 and TRBJ2-5 provide the parts outside the CDR3, is NAGVMQNPRHLVRRRGQEARLRCSPMKGHSHVYWYRQLPEEGLKFMVYLQKENIIDESGMPKERFSAEFPKEGPSILRIQQVVRGDSAAYFCASSPDETQYFGPGTRLLVL.

V usage is TRBV18 and J usage is TRBJ1-5, with 9 nucleotides matching TRBD1. J was trimmed by 6 bases and V by 4 bases; bases with no gene match: 7. From germline, CDR1 is KGHSH and CDR2 LQKENI. This CDR3 spans 15 amino acids. Here the CDR3 reads CASSLGQGLAQPQHF. Written as DNA, the CDR3 is TGTGCCAGCTCACTGGGACAGGGACTCGCTCAGCCCCAGCATTTT.

This clone was detected only once. The J gene is TRBJ1-5, the V gene TRBV6-6; 7 bases map to TRBD1. CDR1 and CDR2 from the germline V gene are MNHNY and SVGAGI (reference sequence). The CDR3 contains 15 residues. V trimming: 6 bases; J trimming: 3 bases; junction bases outside the gene matches: 8. The CDR3 DNA is TGTGCCAGCAGAGCTACAGGGGCCGACAATCAGCCCCAGCATTTT. Translation: CASRATGADNQPQHF.

The chain's CDR3 is CASSFYLGSPLHF. The CDR3 DNA sequence: TGTGCCAGCAGCTTTTACCTGGGGTCACCCCTCCACTTT. The V and J genes are TRBV7-2 and TRBJ1-6; D is unclear. Trimming took 3 bases from V and 10 from J, leaving 10 bases between them. The CDR3 spans 13 residues. Germline V gene sequence: CDR1 SGHTA, CDR2 FQGNSA.

This chain joins TRBV6-5 and TRBJ2-7, with 7 bases fitting TRBD1. The CDR3 is made up of 13 amino acids. V lost 0 bases and J lost 5; bases outside the gene matches: 1. Germline assignment: CDR1 MNHEY and CDR2 SVGAGI. CDR3: CASSYSRGHEQYF. The DNA of the CDR3 is TGTGCCAGCAGTTACTCGAGGGGGCACGAGCAGTACTTC.

The chain uses TRBV7-9 and TRBJ1-6; TRBD1 might be the D (6 bases). CDR3 size: 15 residues. Germline V gene data show CDR1 as SEHNR and CDR2 as FQNEAQ (reference sequence). Trimming removed 5 bases from V and 7 bases from J, with 15 bases in between. CDR3 in amino acids: CASSATGLVNSPLHF. In DNA, the CDR3 is TGTGCCAGCAGCGCAACAGGGTTAGTCAATTCACCCCTCCACTTT.

The rearrangement links TRBV6-1 to TRBJ2-3; D remains ambiguous. Trimming took 2 bases from V and 0 from J, leaving 6 bases between them. The V gene's germline CDR1 is MNHNS and CDR2 SASEGT. The CDR3 spans 14 residues. CDR3 in DNA: TGTGCCAGCAGTGAATCTCCTAGCACAGATACGCAGTATTTT. This sequence encodes CASSESPSTDTQYF.

V gene TRBV11-2 combines with J gene TRBJ2-2, with 7 bases matching TRBD2. With V trimmed by 1 base and J by 6 bases, 2 bases remained unmatched. Germline V gene sequence: CDR1 SGHAT, CDR2 FQNNGV. The CDR3 length is 14 residues. In DNA form, the CDR3 reads TGTGCCAGCAGCTTAGTGGCGGGAGCCGGGGAGCTGTTTTTT. Protein product: CASSLVAGAGELFF.

The V gene is TRBV6-1, the J gene TRBJ2-3; no clear D gene. The V gene's germline CDR1 is MNHNS and CDR2 SASEGT. The CDR3 totals 12 residues. V was pared by 3 bases and J by 4 bases, with 5 bases between. For the CDR3, the DNA is TGTGCCAGCAGTGAGGCATCAGATACGCAGTATTTT. It yields the protein CASSEASDTQYF.